This TCR beta chain is drawn from a study of blood T cells in healthy people across ages (dated by TCRdb to the mid-2010s). Looking at the study overall: In model experiments, template switching captured about one uniquely barcoded TCR beta cDNA molecule for every two T cells. Four age groups were formed from the donors: young (average roughly 16 years), middle-aged (just under 40), aged (62) and long-lived (about 75). Using deep sequencing normalized with unique cDNA molecular identifiers, the study measured how TCR beta repertoire diversity changes with age. Two additional independent replicas of 1 million unique cDNA reads from the same blood draw were analyzed for two donors (one aged 18 to 30 and one aged 80 or older).

Overall results and qualifications from the work: Compared with the aged group, the long-lived group had more naive CD4+ T cells, fewer expanded clones and increased TCR diversity, a pattern suggesting age selection. Estimates of total diversity based on one million sequenced T cells were considered lower bounds and underestimates. Observed TCR beta diversity per million T cells fell roughly linearly with age, and a significant reduction was already apparent by age roughly 40. The CMV infection status of donors was not known, potentially confounding age-related changes in expanded clonotypes. Because profiling used bulk unsorted PBMCs, naive and antigen-experienced compartments could not be compared conclusively. There was a strong correlation between observed TCR beta diversity and the percentage of naive T cells measured by flow cytometry.

The 39 donors, aged roughly 6 to 95 years, were systemically healthy Caucasian individuals from Russia. Each donor gave 8 to 10 milliliters of peripheral blood, drawn into EDTA-treated Vacutainer tubes. Ficoll-Paque density-gradient centrifugation was used to isolate PBMCs, with at least 6 million obtained per sample. Total RNA was extracted from PBMCs with Trizol reagent, with at least 5.5 micrograms obtained per sample. For every donor, an aliquot of PBMCs went through flow cytometry to measure the percentages of naive CD45RAhigh/CD27high T cells. The library was prepared using 5' RACE. Data came from an Illumina HiSeq 2500. A second PCR of roughly 7 to 11 cycles was performed with a sample-barcoded 5' primer and a J-beta primer mix. Each TCR beta cDNA molecule received a unique molecular identifier from a template-switch 5' adaptor carrying 12 random nucleotides. Each sample yielded at least 2.5 million CDR3-containing paired-end reads. First-strand cDNA synthesis was performed from all RNA using the Mint cDNA synthesis kit, with priming by a TRBC-specific oligonucleotide. All cDNA was treated with uracil-DNA glycosylase and then went through a first 18-cycle PCR with the universal primers M1SS and BC2_uni_R. Concerning the study's data processing: For normalization, 1 million high-quality reads, each with a distinct molecular identifier, were randomly selected from each sample. Instead of being binned into consensus sequences, reads that shared molecular identifiers were thrown out. MiTCR, run with a Q25 quality threshold and the strictest error-elimination algorithm, handled CDR3 identification, clonotype clustering and error correction. A nonparametric unseen species model with Euler transformation was used to estimate lower-bound total TCR beta diversity. The public reads were reprocessed in TCRdb via fastp at Q25 and MiXCR, keeping in-frame beta chains. Rows merge per CDR3 protein into single entries with the most common DNA and genes. The V and J calls reflect TCRdb's pipeline rather than the authors' work. The sample table contains approximately 800,000 distinct CDR3 sequences; only one count was recorded for roughly 26% of them. 3% of the sample is taken by the ten largest.

V lost 5 bases and J lost 3 bases, and the count of bases not matched to a germline gene is 6. Measured from the cysteine to the phenylalanine, the CDR3 is 16 residues long. Only the CDR3 part of the read is kept: 48 bases, read in frame from the first base. CDR1 and CDR2 (SGHTA, FQGNSA) derive from the germline V gene. As concerns this clonotype: The antigen this receptor binds is unknown. No per-base quality is available; no much larger clone lies one base away.

These data were also reused for a study on T cells of mothers and their children. The second study's authors report: Donors were nine systemically healthy Caucasian individuals: three mothers and their six children. cDNA synthesis used all of the extracted RNA, with roughly 1.5 ug of RNA in each 15 ul reaction. In the second PCR, sample barcodes and 2-4 random nucleotides were introduced via the M1S primer. More than 9 million TCR beta CDR3 reads were obtained from each mother, and millions of reads were obtained from each child. Thymic selection shapes the output of TCR recombination in a similar way in related and unrelated pairs, and inherited differences have a minor effect. Normalized repertoire overlap was always found to be slightly, but never significantly, higher in related mother-child pairs than in unrelated mother-child pairs. No persistent microchimeric T cell clones were detected, at a sensitivity of around 100 clones per million clonotypes. Deep NGS was used in the study to compare the TCR beta repertoires of mothers and children and to look for features that separate related mother-child pairs from unrelated individuals. Mothers averaged roughly 40 +/- 4 years of age and children averaged roughly 10 +/- 4 years. After adapter ligation with NEBNext reagents, the libraries were sequenced on Illumina HiSeq 2000 with 100+100 nt paired-end reads. To prevent cross-contamination, the mother and child libraries were prepared a month apart and were sequenced in separate runs. Between roughly 500,000 and 2,100,000 distinct TCR beta clonotypes were identified per donor. Naive TCR beta clonotypes were estimated from low-frequency clonotypes matched to each donor's FACS-determined naive share, without sorting.

The chain couples TRBV7-2 to TRBJ2-3; the junction holds 12 bases that match TRBD2. The source of this sequence is a boy between 10 and 17 years old in good health. Sequencing used blood. The DNA reads as follows: TGTGCCAGCAGCACCTTTGGGACTAGCGGGACAGATACGCAGTATTTT. The encoded protein is CASSTFGTSGTDTQYF.